This T cell receptor (beta chain) was observed in a study of CD8+CD57+ T cells in acquired aplastic anemia. CDR3 size: 13 residues. The V and J ends lost 5 bases and 6 bases, in that order; junction bases with no gene match: 6. In germline, CDR1 is SNHLY, CDR2 FYNNEI. This clonotype was recorded a few times. According to the study, genomic DNA was the template for TCR beta VDJ and CDR3 profiling. TCRdb analysed the reads with MiXCR anew, one entry per CDR3 protein. The profile shows some 120,000 distinct CDR3 sequences, 40% to 60% of them singletons. The specimen was sorted CD4+, CD8+, or CD8+CD57+ T cells (not recorded which) from PBMCs. This receptor was obtained from a human donor in good health, serving as a control. The chain employs TRBV2 and TRBJ1-2; 7 bases agree with TRBD1. The CDR3: CASSPTQGDGYTF. The CDR3 DNA reads TGTGCCAGCAGTCCGACTCAGGGGGATGGCTACACCTTC. Based on the CDR3 plus reference TRBV2 and TRBJ1-2, the full variable domain is EPEVTQTPSHQVTQMGQEVILRCVPISNHLYFYWYRQILGQKVEFLVSFYNNEISEKSEIFDDQFSVERPDGSNFTLKIRSTKLEDSAMYFCASSPTQGDGYTFGSGTRLTVV.